Given below is one T cell receptor (beta chain) in context. What it binds is not known. The entry originates in a study of cytomegalovirus exposure and HLA in healthy donors. Points from the study as a whole: Earlier findings revealed that most TCR beta V segments proved productive either about 87% or about 30% of the time.

The PCR made use of 60 Vbeta and 13 Jbeta primers. Measured with immunoSEQ multiplex PCR; TCRdb has only the in-frame clones, and not every one. Counted here are roughly 180,000 clones, more than 65% occurring once; the ten biggest clones make up under 3%. CDR1 and CDR2 from the germline V gene are MDHEN and SYDVKM. The J segment lost 9 bases and the V segment lost 5 bases, leaving 9 bases of the junction unmatched. The CDR3 runs to 14 residues. The sample taken for sequencing was PBMCs. V and J are TRBV28 and TRBJ2-1; 8 bases agree with TRBD1. This receptor was obtained from a woman aged 30 to 39 in good health and CMV-seropositive. This chain's CDR3 is CASSDPGGWSEQFF. CDR3 in DNA: TGTGCCAGCAGTGACCCAGGGGGCTGGAGTGAGCAGTTCTTC.